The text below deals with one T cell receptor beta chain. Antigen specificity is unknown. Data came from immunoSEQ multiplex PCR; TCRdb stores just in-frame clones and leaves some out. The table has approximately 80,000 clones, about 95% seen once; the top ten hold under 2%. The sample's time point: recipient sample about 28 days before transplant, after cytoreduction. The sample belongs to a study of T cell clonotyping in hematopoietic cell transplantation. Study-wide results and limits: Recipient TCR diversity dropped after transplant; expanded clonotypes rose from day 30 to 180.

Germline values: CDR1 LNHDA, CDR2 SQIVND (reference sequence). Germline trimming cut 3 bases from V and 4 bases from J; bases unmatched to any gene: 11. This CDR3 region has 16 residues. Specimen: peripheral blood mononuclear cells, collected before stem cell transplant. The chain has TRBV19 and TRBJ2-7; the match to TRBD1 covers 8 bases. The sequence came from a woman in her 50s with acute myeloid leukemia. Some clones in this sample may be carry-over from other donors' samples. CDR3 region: CASSMAVGTGRYEQYF. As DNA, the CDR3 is TGTGCCAGTAGTATGGCAGTGGGGACAGGCAGATACGAGCAGTACTTC.